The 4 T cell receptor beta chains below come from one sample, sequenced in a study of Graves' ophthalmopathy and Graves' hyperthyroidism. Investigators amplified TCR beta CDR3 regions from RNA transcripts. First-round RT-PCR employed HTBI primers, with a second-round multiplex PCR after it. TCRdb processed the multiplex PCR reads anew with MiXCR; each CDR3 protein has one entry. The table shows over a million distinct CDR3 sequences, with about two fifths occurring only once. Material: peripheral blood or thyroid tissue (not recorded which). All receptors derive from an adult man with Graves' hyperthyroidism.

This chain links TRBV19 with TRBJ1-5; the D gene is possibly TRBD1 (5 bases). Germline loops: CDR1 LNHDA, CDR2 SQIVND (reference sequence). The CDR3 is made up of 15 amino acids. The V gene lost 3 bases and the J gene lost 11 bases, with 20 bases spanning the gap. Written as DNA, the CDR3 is TGTGCCAGTAGTATGGGGTCGCGGGGGGGAGCGACCCAGCATTTT. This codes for CASSMGSRGGATQHF.

CDR3 DNA sequence: TGTGCCATCAGTTTCTCCGGGACAGCACAAGAGACCCAGTACTTC. It is translated as CAISFSGTAQETQYF. This chain connects TRBV10-3 to TRBJ2-5; 7 bases map to TRBD1. CDR1 is ENHRY and CDR2 is SYGVKD in the germline V gene. Germline trimming cut 5 bases from V and 2 bases from J; bases unmatched to any gene: 8. This CDR3 spans 15 amino acids.

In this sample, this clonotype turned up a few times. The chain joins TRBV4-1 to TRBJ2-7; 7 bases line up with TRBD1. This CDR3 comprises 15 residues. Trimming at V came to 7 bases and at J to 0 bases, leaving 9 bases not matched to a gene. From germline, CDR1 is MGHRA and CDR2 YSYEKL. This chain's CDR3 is CASILRGGTSYEQYF. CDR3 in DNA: TGCGCCAGCATCCTCCGAGGGGGCACCTCCTACGAGCAGTACTTC.

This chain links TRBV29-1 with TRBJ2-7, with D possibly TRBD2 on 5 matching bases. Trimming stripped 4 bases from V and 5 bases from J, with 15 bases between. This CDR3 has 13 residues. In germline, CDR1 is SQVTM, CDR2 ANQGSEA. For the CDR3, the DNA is TGCAGCGTTGTCTCGGACGGAGGCGACGAGCAGTACTTC. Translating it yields CSVVSDGGDEQYF.